The rows below give T cell receptor beta chains drawn from one sample of a study of CD8+ T cells in alopecia areata. Produced via immunoSEQ multiplex PCR; TCRdb's table is partial and in-frame only. Found here are 130,000 to 150,000 clones, 75% to 85% of them singletons; the top ten hold approximately 25%. The source material was CD8+ T cells sorted from blood, sampled at week 4, from a patient treated with tofacitinib. These receptors originate from a human donor with alopecia areata. Both conserved end residues are part of each CDR3. D genes are given only for firm matches. Only some rows state a clone size, as once, few, many or a class for expanded clones.

v_call	d_call	clone_size	cdr3_length	j_call	cdr3_aa	cdr3_nt
TRBV4-2	TRBD2	.	21	TRBJ2-1	CASSQALSGTSLLSSYNEQFF	TGTGCCAGCAGCCAAGCCTTATCCGGGACTAGCCTTTTAAGCTCCTACAATGAGCAGTTCTTC
TRBV6-5	.	.	13	TRBJ1-1	CASSPTWGTEAFF	TGTGCCAGCAGCCCGACATGGGGCACTGAAGCTTTCTTT
TRBV10-3	.	medium-sized	17	TRBJ2-6	CAISGTYGASGANVLTF	TGTGCCATCAGTGGGACATACGGGGCCTCTGGGGCCAACGTCCTGACTTTC
TRBV23-1	.	.	16	TRBJ1-1	CASSQSDVHGGTEAFF	TGCGCCAGCAGTCAATCCGACGTCCACGGGGGCACTGAAGCTTTCTTT
TRBV7-2	.	.	13	TRBJ2-7	CASSLEGGYEQYF	TGTGCCAGCAGCTTAGAGGGAGGTTACGAGCAGTACTTC
TRBV29-1	.	.	17	TRBJ2-3	CSVDWGVGRGSTDTQYF	TGCAGCGTTGATTGGGGGGTAGGGCGGGGTTCCACAGATACGCAGTATTTT
TRBV7-6	.	.	13	TRBJ2-7	CASSLALSREQYF	TGTGCCAGCAGCTTAGCGCTGTCTCGGGAGCAGTACTTC
TRBV7-8	TRBD1	.	14	TRBJ1-5	CASSEQGMWQPQHF	TGTGCCAGCAGCGAACAGGGGATGTGGCAGCCCCAGCATTTT
TRBV7-2	TRBD2	.	15	TRBJ2-3	CASSLLAGDTDTQYF	TGTGCCAGCAGCCTACTAGCGGGGGACACAGATACGCAGTATTTT
TRBV7-2	TRBD1	few	13	TRBJ2-7	CASRPTGNDEQYF	TGTGCCAGCAGACCGACAGGGAACGACGAGCAGTACTTC